This T cell receptor (beta chain) was sequenced during a study of graft-versus-host responses after intestinal transplantation. Study context: Anti-thymocyte globulin was used for induction in all recipients, who then took tacrolimus and steroids for approximately three years.

Clones were sequenced by immunoSEQ multiplex PCR, and TCRdb holds only the in-frame ones, with some missing. Counted here are about 120,000 clones, approximately 92% occurring once; the ten biggest clones make up roughly 0.12%. Concerning this clone: The antigen is unknown.

The V gene lost 5 bases and the J gene lost 3 bases, with 13 bases spanning the gap. The germline gives CDR1 MNHEY, CDR2 SVGAGI. The CDR3 loop spans 15 amino acids. Study results and caveats: The recipient marrow held GvH clones, and some of them showed up first in ileum or blood.

This clonotype originated in a human donor who received an intestinal transplant. Source: unstimulated CD4+ T cells sorted from spleen or lymph node cells, taken before intestinal transplant. The V call is TRBV6-5, the J call TRBJ2-2; TRBD1 might be the D (6 bases). CDR3 bases: TGTGCCAGCAGTCCCAGGACAGATTACACCGGGGAGCTGTTTTTT. This codes for CASSPRTDYTGELFF.